This T cell receptor (beta chain) was identified in a study of OX40 agonist ivuxolimab in advanced cancers. In the study overall: Patients received intravenous ivuxolimab every 2 weeks at 0.01 to 10 mg/kg. Anti-PD-1, anti-PD-L1 or anti-CTLA-4 therapy given earlier was allowed, and over 35% had some. Regarding the study as a whole: Expanded clones were, on average, more numerous among CD8+ T cells than CD4+.

As concerns this clone: What it binds is not known.

The germline V gene encodes CDR1 SGHTA and CDR2 FQGNSA. The CDR3 consists of 16 residues. V was cut by 2 bases and J by 1 base, with 14 bases left in between. Generated by immunoSEQ multiplex PCR, the TCRdb table keeps only in-frame clones and is missing some. The table includes tens of thousands of clones, roughly 80% detected once. The receptor comes from an adult with an advanced solid tumor such as melanoma, head and neck, liver or kidney cancer. The source was CD4+ or CD8+ T cells sorted from blood, collected in a trial of the OX40 agonist ivuxolimab. This rearrangement joins TRBV7-2 to TRBJ2-5; tentative D call: TRBD1 (6 bases). CDR3 coding DNA: TGTGCCAGCAGCTTACTCTGGGAAGGGGGCCAAGAGACCCAGTACTTC. The encoded protein is CASSLLWEGGQETQYF.